The rows below give T cell receptor beta chains drawn from one sample of a study of post-analysis software for immune sequencing data. TCRdb fed the PCR reads into MiXCR, producing one record per CDR3 protein. The table lists about 460,000 distinct CDR3 sequences, 40% to 55% of them singletons. Input material: blood. The receptors shown here come from a girl aged 10 to 17 with multiple sclerosis. CDR3s include the opening cysteine and the closing phenylalanine or tryptophan. The D gene is left open where the match is weak. Clone size appears in some rows only: once, few, many, or a class for an expanded clone.

TRBJ1-2 | TRBV12-3/TRBV12-4 | TRBD1 | - | CASSLTGQGSYGCTF | TGTGCCAGCAGTTTGACGGGACAGGGTTCCTATGGCTGCACCTTC
TRBJ1-2 | TRBV7-9 | TRBD1 | - | CASSPPGGAYGYTF | TGTGCCAGCAGCCCCCCAGGGGGCGCCTATGGCTACACCTTC
TRBJ2-7 | TRBV28 | - | few | CASSLDVPGDEQYF | TGTGCCAGCAGTTTGGACGTTCCGGGGGACGAGCAGTACTTC
TRBJ1-1 | TRBV20-1 | TRBD1 | - | CSPWRGRGDTEAFF | TGCAGCCCTTGGAGGGGGCGTGGAGACACTGAAGCTTTCTTT
TRBJ2-7 | TRBV28 | TRBD2 | few | CASSIRTSGAYEQYF | TGTGCCAGCAGTATCCGGACTAGTGGCGCTTACGAGCAGTACTTC
TRBJ1-1 | TRBV7-2 | - | - | CASSLENNPNTEAFF | TGTGCCAGCAGCTTAGAGAACAACCCCAACACTGAAGCTTTCTTT
TRBJ2-1 | TRBV20-1 | - | - | CMSKRSGGNEQFF | TGCATGAGCAAACGTTCTGGTGGCAATGAGCAGTTCTTC
TRBJ1-2 | TRBV7-9 | - | - | CATAGQDYNYGYTF | TGTGCCACCGCCGGGCAGGATTATAACTATGGCTACACCTTC
TRBJ2-5 | TRBV3-1 | - | - | CASSQDPASAGGTQYF | TGTGCCAGCAGCCAAGATCCGGCTAGCGCCGGGGGGACCCAGTACTTC
TRBJ2-3 | TRBV5-1 | TRBD1 | few | CASSADRPTDTQYF | TGCGCCAGCAGCGCGGACAGGCCCACAGATACGCAGTATTTT
TRBJ2-5 | TRBV5-1 | - | few | CASSGVISRETQYF | TGCGCCAGTTCCGGAGTCATATCGAGAGAGACCCAGTACTTC
TRBJ2-7 | TRBV18 | - | - | CASSPNYSAAEQYF | TGTGCCAGCTCACCAAACTACTCGGCTGCCGAGCAGTACTTC
TRBJ2-5 | TRBV27 | TRBD2 | - | CASSATRGVEETQYF | TGTGCCAGCAGTGCTACTCGGGGGGTAGAAGAGACCCAGTACTTC
TRBJ1-2 | TRBV3-1 | TRBD1 | - | CASSPRDRGLGAYGYTF | TGTGCCAGCAGCCCCCGGGACAGGGGCCTCGGAGCCTATGGCTACACCTTC
TRBJ2-1 | TRBV28 | TRBD2 | - | CASSSPGGETYNEQFF | TGTGCCAGCAGTTCCCCGGGGGGGGAGACCTACAATGAGCAGTTCTTC
TRBJ2-1 | TRBV6-5 | - | few | CASSRAEEQFF | TGTGCCAGCTCCCGGGCAGAAGAGCAGTTCTTC
TRBJ1-1 | TRBV7-2 | - | - | CASSRATVGTEAFF | TGTGCCAGCAGCCGAGCGACAGTGGGAACTGAGGCTTTCTTT
TRBJ2-7 | TRBV20-1 | - | few | CSASRPSTYEQYF | TGCAGTGCTAGCCGACCGTCCACCTACGAGCAGTACTTC
TRBJ2-3 | TRBV5-1 | - | once | CASSSFRARLSTDTQYF | TGCGCCAGCAGCTCTTTCCGGGCCAGACTTAGCACAGATACGCAGTATTTT
TRBJ1-2 | TRBV5-1 | - | - | CASRSQGYYGYTF | TGCGCCAGCAGAAGTCAGGGGTACTATGGCTACACCTTC
TRBJ2-1 | TRBV20-1 | TRBD2 | - | CSARVGLAGGLPNEQFF | TGCAGTGCTAGAGTGGGGCTAGCGGGAGGGTTGCCCAATGAGCAGTTCTTC
TRBJ2-4 | TRBV5-1 | TRBD1 | - | CASSLADREKYIQYF | TGCGCCAGCAGCTTGGCGGACAGGGAGAAGTACATTCAGTACTTC
TRBJ2-1 | TRBV6-4 | TRBD2 | - | CASSDSGLAGGNEQFF | TGTGCCAGCAGTGACTCCGGACTAGCGGGAGGGAATGAGCAGTTCTTC
TRBJ1-5 | TRBV6-5 | - | - | CASSYSGDQPQHF | TGTGCCAGCAGTTACTCGGGGGATCAGCCCCAGCATTTT
TRBJ2-7 | TRBV4-2 | - | - | CASSRRDGDYEQYF | TGTGCCAGCAGCCGCCGGGACGGTGACTACGAGCAGTACTTC
TRBJ2-1 | TRBV20-1 | TRBD2 | - | CSASVASGSSYNEQFF | TGCAGTGCTAGCGTCGCTAGCGGGAGCTCCTACAATGAGCAGTTCTTC
TRBJ2-7 | TRBV19 | - | once | CASSPNIGAPYEQYF | TGTGCCAGTAGTCCAAACATCGGGGCACCCTACGAGCAGTACTTC
TRBJ2-1 | TRBV29-1 | - | once | CSVAGAEQFF | TGCAGCGTCGCCGGGGCAGAGCAGTTCTTC
TRBJ2-6 | TRBV29-1 | - | few | CSVDPGTGANVLTF | TGCAGCGTTGACCCGGGGACTGGGGCCAACGTCCTGACTTTC
TRBJ2-5 | TRBV29-1 | - | few | CSVEFNSETQYF | TGCAGCGTTGAATTCAATTCAGAGACCCAGTACTTC
TRBJ1-2 | TRBV6-5 | - | - | CASRGVAREKDGYTF | TGTGCCAGCAGGGGGGTCGCGAGGGAGAAGGATGGCTACACCTTC
TRBJ2-5 | TRBV28 | TRBD1 | - | CASSSEQGTYQETQYF | TGTGCCAGCAGTTCAGAACAGGGGACGTACCAAGAGACCCAGTACTTC
TRBJ2-5 | TRBV5-1 | - | - | CASSLTGLRTTQETQYF | TGCGCCAGCAGCTTAACAGGTCTCCGAACTACCCAAGAGACCCAGTACTTC
TRBJ1-2 | TRBV7-2 | TRBD1 | - | CASSQQGGRTNYGYTF | TGTGCCAGCAGCCAACAGGGGGGGAGGACTAACTATGGCTACACCTTC
TRBJ2-5 | TRBV5-1 | - | - | CASSWSDRTGTQYF | TGCGCCAGCAGCTGGAGTGACAGGACGGGGACCCAGTACTTC
TRBJ1-2 | TRBV28 | - | - | CASSSDSGLGGYTF | TGTGCCAGCAGTTCCGATTCAGGGTTGGGTGGCTACACCTTC
TRBJ2-7 | TRBV20-1 | TRBD2 | - | CSASGLLMTSGVPYEQYF | TGCAGTGCTAGCGGGTTACTGATGACTAGCGGGGTTCCCTACGAGCAGTACTTC
TRBJ2-1 | TRBV5-1 | - | - | CASSLGHYSYNEQFF | TGCGCCAGCAGCTTGGGCCATTACTCCTACAATGAGCAGTTCTTC
TRBJ2-1 | TRBV9 | - | - | CASSVVGYNEQFF | TGTGCCAGCAGCGTAGTAGGATACAATGAGCAGTTCTTC